The entry below describes one TCR beta chain. Germline V gene data show CDR1 as SGHTA and CDR2 as FQGTGA. This CDR3 is 16 amino acids long. V gave up 5 bases and J gave up 3 bases; unmatched junction bases: 6. This sample was taken from a study of T-cell reconstitution after alpha-beta-depleted transplantation in children. The TCRbeta library was prepared with unique molecular identifiers. TCRdb redid the calling of the PCR reads with MiXCR, one entry per CDR3 protein. The table shows some 340,000 distinct CDR3 sequences, with about a tenth occurring only once. This material consisted of PBMCs from the stem cell graft donor, taken from the stem cell graft. This receptor was obtained from a human donor who donated a stem cell graft to a child with acute lymphoblastic leukemia. The rearrangement links TRBV7-3 to TRBJ2-2; 10 nucleotides match TRBD2. The CDR3 loop reads CASSPAGTSDTGELFF. The CDR3 coding sequence is TGTGCCAGCAGCCCCGCGGGGACTAGCGACACCGGGGAGCTGTTTTTT.